The present entry profiles one T cell receptor beta chain with its context. Antigen unknown. The table came from immunoSEQ multiplex PCR; TCRdb's copy has only in-frame clones and leaves some out. This table has about 78,000 clones, approximately 84% appearing once. The CDR3 is made up of 16 amino acids. Germline CDR1 SGHNT, CDR2 YYREEE (reference sequence). The germline V and J ends were trimmed by 0 bases and 2 bases, with 13 bases remaining between them. These data originate in a study of T cells in localized non-small cell lung cancer. Study-level points and caveats: A median about 50 of the top 100 tumor clones appeared in adjacent lung.

The chain is built from TRBV5-4 and TRBJ2-3; tentative D call: TRBD1 (6 bases). The origin of this receptor is a man aged 40-75 years with stage I lung adenocarcinoma. The source material was peripheral blood, sampled before any cancer treatment. CDR3 sequence (DNA): TGTGCCAGCAGCTTGGCCCAGGGGCGGTTCACAGATACGCAGTATTTT. Its translation: CASSLAQGRFTDTQYF.